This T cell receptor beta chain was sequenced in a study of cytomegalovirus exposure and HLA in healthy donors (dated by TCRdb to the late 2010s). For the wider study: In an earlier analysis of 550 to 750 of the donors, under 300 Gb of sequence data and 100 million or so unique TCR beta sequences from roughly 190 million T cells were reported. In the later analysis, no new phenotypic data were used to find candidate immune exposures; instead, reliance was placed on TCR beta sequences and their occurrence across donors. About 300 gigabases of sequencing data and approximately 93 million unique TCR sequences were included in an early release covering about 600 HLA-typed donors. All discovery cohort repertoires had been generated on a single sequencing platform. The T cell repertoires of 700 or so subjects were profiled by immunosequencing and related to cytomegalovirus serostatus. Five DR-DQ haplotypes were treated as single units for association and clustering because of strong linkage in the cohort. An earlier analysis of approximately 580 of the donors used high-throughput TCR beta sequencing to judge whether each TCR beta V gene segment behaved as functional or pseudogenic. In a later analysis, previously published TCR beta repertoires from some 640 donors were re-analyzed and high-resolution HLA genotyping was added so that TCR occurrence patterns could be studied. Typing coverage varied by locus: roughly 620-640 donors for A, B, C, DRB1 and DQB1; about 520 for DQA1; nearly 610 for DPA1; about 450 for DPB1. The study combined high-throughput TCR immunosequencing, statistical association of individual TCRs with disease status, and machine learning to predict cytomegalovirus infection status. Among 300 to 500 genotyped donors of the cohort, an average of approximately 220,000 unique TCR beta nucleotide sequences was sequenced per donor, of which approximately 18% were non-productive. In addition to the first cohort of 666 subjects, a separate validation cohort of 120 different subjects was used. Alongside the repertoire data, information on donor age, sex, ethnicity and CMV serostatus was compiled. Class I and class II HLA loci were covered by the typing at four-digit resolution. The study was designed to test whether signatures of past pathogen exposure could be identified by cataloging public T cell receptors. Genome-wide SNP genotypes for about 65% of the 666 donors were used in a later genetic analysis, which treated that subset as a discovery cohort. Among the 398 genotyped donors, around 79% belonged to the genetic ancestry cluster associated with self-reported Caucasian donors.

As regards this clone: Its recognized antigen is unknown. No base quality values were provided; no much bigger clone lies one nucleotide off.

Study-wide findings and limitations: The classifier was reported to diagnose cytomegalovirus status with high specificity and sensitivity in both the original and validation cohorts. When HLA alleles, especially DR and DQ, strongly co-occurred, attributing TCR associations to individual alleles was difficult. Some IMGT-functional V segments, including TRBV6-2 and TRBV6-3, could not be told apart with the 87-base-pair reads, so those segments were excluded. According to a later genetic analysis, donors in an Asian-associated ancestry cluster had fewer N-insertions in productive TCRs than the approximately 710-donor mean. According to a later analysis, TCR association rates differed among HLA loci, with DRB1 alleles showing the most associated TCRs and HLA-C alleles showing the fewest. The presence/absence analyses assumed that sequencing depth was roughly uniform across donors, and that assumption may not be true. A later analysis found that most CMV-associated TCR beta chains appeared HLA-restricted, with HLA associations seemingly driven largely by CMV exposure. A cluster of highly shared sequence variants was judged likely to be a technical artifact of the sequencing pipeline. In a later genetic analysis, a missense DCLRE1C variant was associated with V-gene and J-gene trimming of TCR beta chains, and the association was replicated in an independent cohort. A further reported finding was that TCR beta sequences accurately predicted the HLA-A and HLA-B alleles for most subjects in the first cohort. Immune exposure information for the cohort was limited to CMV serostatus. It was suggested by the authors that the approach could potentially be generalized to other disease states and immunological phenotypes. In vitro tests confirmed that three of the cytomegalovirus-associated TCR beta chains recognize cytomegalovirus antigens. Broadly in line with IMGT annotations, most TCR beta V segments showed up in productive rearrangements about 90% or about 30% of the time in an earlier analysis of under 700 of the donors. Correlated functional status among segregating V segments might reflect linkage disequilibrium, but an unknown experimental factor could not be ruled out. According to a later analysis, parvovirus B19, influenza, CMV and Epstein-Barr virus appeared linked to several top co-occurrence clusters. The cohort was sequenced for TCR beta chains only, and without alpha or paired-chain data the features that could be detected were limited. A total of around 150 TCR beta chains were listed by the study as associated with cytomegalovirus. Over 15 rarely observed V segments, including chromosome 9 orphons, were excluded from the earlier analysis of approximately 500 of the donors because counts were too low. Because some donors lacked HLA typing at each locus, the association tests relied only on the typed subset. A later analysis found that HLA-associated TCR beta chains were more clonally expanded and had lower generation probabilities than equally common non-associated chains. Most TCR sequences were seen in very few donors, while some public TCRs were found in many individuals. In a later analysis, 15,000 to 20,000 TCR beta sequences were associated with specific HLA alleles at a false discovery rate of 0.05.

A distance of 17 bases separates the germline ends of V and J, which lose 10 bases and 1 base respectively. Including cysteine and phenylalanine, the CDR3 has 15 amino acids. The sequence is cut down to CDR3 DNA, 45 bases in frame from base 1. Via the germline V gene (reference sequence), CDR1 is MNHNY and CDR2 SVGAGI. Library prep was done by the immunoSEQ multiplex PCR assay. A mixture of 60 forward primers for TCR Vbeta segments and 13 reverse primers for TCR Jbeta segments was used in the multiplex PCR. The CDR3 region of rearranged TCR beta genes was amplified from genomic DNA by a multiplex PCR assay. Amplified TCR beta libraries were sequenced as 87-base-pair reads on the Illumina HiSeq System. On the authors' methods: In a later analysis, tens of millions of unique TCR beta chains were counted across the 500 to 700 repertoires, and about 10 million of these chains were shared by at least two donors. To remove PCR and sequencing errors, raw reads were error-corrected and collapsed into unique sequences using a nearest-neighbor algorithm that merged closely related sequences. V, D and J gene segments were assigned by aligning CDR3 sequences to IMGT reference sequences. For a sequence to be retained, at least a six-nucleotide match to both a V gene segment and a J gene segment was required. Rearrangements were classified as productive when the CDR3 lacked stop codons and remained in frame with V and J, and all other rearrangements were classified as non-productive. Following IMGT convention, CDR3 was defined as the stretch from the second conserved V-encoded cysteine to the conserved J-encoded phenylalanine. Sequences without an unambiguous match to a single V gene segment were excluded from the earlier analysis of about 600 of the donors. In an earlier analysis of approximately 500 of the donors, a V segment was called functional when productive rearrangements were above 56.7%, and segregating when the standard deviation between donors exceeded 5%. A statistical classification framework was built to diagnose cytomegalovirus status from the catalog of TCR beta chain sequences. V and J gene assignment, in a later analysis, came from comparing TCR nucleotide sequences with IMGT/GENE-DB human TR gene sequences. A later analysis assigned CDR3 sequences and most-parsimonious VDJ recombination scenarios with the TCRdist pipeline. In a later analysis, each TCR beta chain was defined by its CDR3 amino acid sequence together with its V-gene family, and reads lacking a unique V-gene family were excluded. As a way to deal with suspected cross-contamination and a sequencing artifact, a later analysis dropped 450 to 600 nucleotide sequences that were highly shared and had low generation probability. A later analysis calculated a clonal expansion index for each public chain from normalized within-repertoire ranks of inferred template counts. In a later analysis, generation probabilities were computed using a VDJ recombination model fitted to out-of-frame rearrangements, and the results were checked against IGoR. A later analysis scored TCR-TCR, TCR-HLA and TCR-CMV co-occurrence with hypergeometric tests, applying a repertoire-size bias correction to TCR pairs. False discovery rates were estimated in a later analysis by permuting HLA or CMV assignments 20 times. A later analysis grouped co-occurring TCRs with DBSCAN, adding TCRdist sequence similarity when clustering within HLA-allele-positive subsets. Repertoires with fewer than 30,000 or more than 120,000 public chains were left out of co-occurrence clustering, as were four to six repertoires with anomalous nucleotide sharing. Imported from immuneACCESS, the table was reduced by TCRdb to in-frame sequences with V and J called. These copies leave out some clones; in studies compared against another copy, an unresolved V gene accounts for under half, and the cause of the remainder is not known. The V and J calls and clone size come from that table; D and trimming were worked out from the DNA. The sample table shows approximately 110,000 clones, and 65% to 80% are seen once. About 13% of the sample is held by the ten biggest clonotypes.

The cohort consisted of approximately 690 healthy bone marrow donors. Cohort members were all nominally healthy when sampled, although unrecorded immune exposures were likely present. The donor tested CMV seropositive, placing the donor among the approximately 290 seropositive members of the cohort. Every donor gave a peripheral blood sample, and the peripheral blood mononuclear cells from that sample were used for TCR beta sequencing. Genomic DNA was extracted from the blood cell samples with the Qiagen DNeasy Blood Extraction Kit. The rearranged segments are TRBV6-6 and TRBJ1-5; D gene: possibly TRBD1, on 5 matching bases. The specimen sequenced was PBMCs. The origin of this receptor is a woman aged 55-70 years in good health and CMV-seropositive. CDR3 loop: CATWAGGGSNQPQHF. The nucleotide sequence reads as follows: TGTGCCACCTGGGCTGGGGGAGGGAGCAATCAGCCCCAGCATTTT.